This T cell receptor (beta chain) stems from a study of blood T cell repertoires in COVID-19. Turning to the study itself: Samples taken during acute and convalescent COVID-19 were collected in the United States, Italy and Spain. T cells, B-cell-depleted T cells, or PBMCs supplied cDNA or gDNA.

The CDR3 spans 15 residues. The trim removed 3 bases at V and 5 bases at J, leaving 7 bases unmatched. From germline, CDR1 is SGHNT and CDR2 YYREEE (reference sequence). Original analysis: The assay estimated nucleated cells by amplifying reference gene primers. TCRdb keeps only in-frame clones here, not all; method: immunoSEQ multiplex PCR. The V and J calls and clone size are taken from that table; D and trimming were inferred from the DNA. The table shows about 110,000 clones, with approximately 83% occurring only once. This chain joins TRBV5-4 and TRBJ2-2, with 7 bases lining up with TRBD1. The sequenced material came from peripheral blood. The receptor was derived from a woman between 65 and 79 years old with acute or convalescent COVID-19. The CDR3 coding sequence is TGTGCCAGCAGCTCACAGGGGACAAAAACCGGGGAGCTGTTTTTT. Residues: CASSSQGTKTGELFF. Using reference TRBV5-4 and TRBJ2-2 for the parts outside the CDR3, the full variable domain is ETGVTQSPTHLIKTRGQQVTLRCSSQSGHNTVSWYQQALGQGPQFIFQYYREEENGRGNFPPRFSGLQFPNYSSELNVNALELDDSALYLCASSSQGTKTGELFFGEGSRLTVL.